These 28 T cell receptor beta chains originate from one sample sequenced in a study of radiation and T cells in renal cell carcinoma. Method: immunoSEQ multiplex PCR; TCRdb's copy keeps in-frame clones and lacks some. The data contain tens of thousands of clones, approximately 80% of them singletons. The time point denotes: blood 4 weeks post-SBRT, at nephrectomy. Treatment indicated: 15 Gy SBRT to primary tumor, nephrectomy 4 weeks later. The sequencing here drew on blood, taken from a patient whose treatment included radiotherapy and nephrectomy. Receptors originate from a man aged 55 to 70 with renal cell carcinoma.

The count of this clone is one. The rearrangement uses TRBV2 and TRBJ2-1, with D unclear. This CDR3 has 13 residues. CDR1 is SNHLY, CDR2 FYNNEI, per germline. Trimming took off 3 bases at V and 9 bases at J, with 12 bases between the two ends. The CDR3 nucleotides read TGTGCCAGCAGTGATTACCTGGGTGCTGAGCAGTTCTTC. Translated: CASSDYLGAEQFF. The whole variable domain, remainder taken from reference TRBV2 and TRBJ2-1, is EPEVTQTPSHQVTQMGQEVILRCVPISNHLYFYWYRQILGQKVEFLVSFYNNEISEKSEIFDDQFSVERPDGSNFTLKIRSTKLEDSAMYFCASSDYLGAEQFFGPGTRLTVL.

V gene TRBV19 combines with J gene TRBJ2-7; 7 bases are shared with TRBD1. The CDR3 spans 12 residues. Per the germline V gene, CDR1 is LNHDA and CDR2 is SQIVND (reference sequence). The CDR3 reads CASKGAPGPRSV. CDR3 nucleotide sequence: TGTGCCAGTAAGGGGGCCCCGGGGCCCCGCAGTGTC.

This chain connects TRBV6-5 to TRBJ1-6; D is possibly TRBD1 (6 bases). CDR1 and CDR2 (germline): MNHEY, SVGAGI. The CDR3 consists of 15 residues. Deletions cut 2 bases from V and 7 bases from J, with 12 bases between. As DNA, the CDR3 is TGTGCCAGCAGTTACGTGGGGGGCTGGAATTCACCCCTCCACTTT. Translated: CASSYVGGWNSPLHF.

Remarks on this clone: At one end the junction does not follow the germline gene, possibly because of a read error. The J gene is TRBJ1-1, the V gene TRBV11-2; D is uncertain. Germline CDR1 and CDR2: SGHAT and FQNNGV. There are 14 residues in the CDR3. The CDR3 protein is CASSLAPGDTEAFF. CDR3 bases: TGTGCCAGCAGTTTAGCACCCGGGGACACTGAAGCTTTCTTT.

This chain joins TRBV29-1 and TRBJ2-3; D unresolved. Germline lookup yields CDR1 SQVTM and CDR2 ANQGSEA. The V end was cut by 4 bases, the J end by 0 bases, with 5 bases between. This CDR3 has 12 amino acids. CDR3 bases: TGCAGCGTTGGACCTAGCACAGATACGCAGTATTTT. It specifies CSVGPSTDTQYF.

The chain recombines TRBV5-1 with TRBJ2-7; 8 nucleotides match TRBD1. The CDR3 runs 17 residues. Looked up from germline, CDR1 is SGHRS and CDR2 is YFSETQ. The V and J ends lost 2 bases and 3 bases, in that order; junction bases with no gene match: 13. The CDR3 region has the DNA TGCGCCAGCAGCTTATCCCCGGACAGGGAAACCCTCTACGAGCAGTACTTC. It translates to CASSLSPDRETLYEQYF.

The rearrangement joins TRBV28 to TRBJ1-5, with D perhaps TRBD1 (5 bases). CDR1 is MDHEN, CDR2 SYDVKM, per germline. The CDR3 has 13 residues. Trimming pared 3 bases from V and 7 bases from J, leaving 10 bases between. The CDR3 is CASSFSGDQPQHF. The DNA for the CDR3 is TGTGCCAGCAGTTTTTCCGGGGACCAGCCCCAGCATTTT. The full variable domain, completed using reference TRBV28 and TRBJ1-5, is DVKVTQSSRYLVKRTGEKVFLECVQDMDHENMFWYRQDPGLGLRLIYFSYDVKMKEKGDIPEGYSVSREKKERFSLILESASTNQTSMYLCASSFSGDQPQHFGDGTRLSIL.

This clone was counted a single time. This sequence joins TRBV6-4 and TRBJ2-1; the D gene could be TRBD1 or TRBD2 (5 bases each). Germline CDR1 reads MRHNA; CDR2 reads SNTAGT. CDR3 size: 13 residues. V gave up 10 bases and J gave up 2 bases, with 12 bases separating them. CDR3 sequence: CATSTGPYNEQFF. CDR3 DNA sequence: TGTGCCACCTCGACGGGGCCCTACAATGAGCAGTTCTTC.

This sequence joins TRBV4-3 and TRBJ2-2; D possibly corresponds to TRBD2 (5 bases). Trimming pared 2 bases from V and 3 bases from J, leaving 19 bases between. CDR3 length equals 18 residues. Germline V gene lookup returns CDR1 LGHNA and CDR2 YSLEER. CDR3 sequence: CASSQPLTSRKDTGELFF. The CDR3 nucleotides read TGCGCCAGCAGCCAACCCCTCACTAGTAGGAAGGACACCGGGGAGCTGTTTTTT.

The rearrangement joins TRBV30 to TRBJ1-5; D not resolved. V was shortened by 1 base and J by 3 bases, with 13 bases between the two germline ends. The germline CDR1 and CDR2 sequences are GTSNPN and SVGIG (reference sequence). The CDR3 consists of 15 residues. The CDR3 loop reads CAWSESRAANQPQHF. In DNA, the CDR3 is TGTGCCTGGAGTGAATCTAGGGCCGCCAATCAGCCCCAGCATTTT.

The chain uses TRBV29-1 and TRBJ2-7; weak D call: TRBD2 (7 bases). CDR1 is SQVTM, CDR2 ANQGSEA, per germline. The CDR3 extends over 15 amino acids. The ends were cut back, 1 base at V and 3 bases at J, with 16 bases in the middle. The CDR3 here is CSVEVGGAFFYEQYF. The DNA of the CDR3 is TGCAGCGTTGAAGTTGGGGGGGCGTTCTTCTACGAGCAGTACTTC.

The chain couples TRBV5-6 to TRBJ1-2; D is undetermined. Per the germline V gene, CDR1 is SGHDT and CDR2 is YYEEEE. Trimming took off 0 bases at V and 4 bases at J, with 4 bases between the two ends. This CDR3 has 12 amino acids. For the CDR3, the DNA is TGTGCCAGCAGCTTGGGGGGCTATGGCTACACCTTC. Residues: CASSLGGYGYTF.

V and J are TRBV27 and TRBJ1-4; TRBD1 agrees at 8 bases. Per the germline V gene, CDR1 is MNHEY and CDR2 is SMNVEV (reference sequence). The CDR3 is 17 residues long. V was pared by 6 bases and J by 6 bases, with 15 bases of the junction left unmatched. The CDR3 protein is CASRFRGLRSGDEKLFF. The CDR3 DNA is TGTGCCAGCAGATTCAGGGGGCTCCGATCGGGAGATGAAAAACTGTTTTTT.

V and J are TRBV29-1 and TRBJ2-3; unclear D gene. Trimming pared 4 bases from V and 4 bases from J, leaving 21 bases between. The CDR3 has 16 residues. CDR1 is SQVTM and CDR2 is ANQGSEA in the germline V gene. The CDR3 spells CSVVKTESLGPDTQYF. CDR3 nucleotide sequence: TGCAGCGTTGTTAAAACGGAGAGTCTTGGCCCAGATACGCAGTATTTT.

This clone turned up a few times. The chain carries TRBV5-1 and TRBJ2-5; TRBD1 agrees at 7 bases. The CDR3 consists of 18 residues. Germline assignment: CDR1 SGHRS and CDR2 YFSETQ. V was clipped by 2 bases and J by 5 bases; unmatched bases: 18. In DNA form, the CDR3 reads TGCGCCAGCAGCTTCGGACAGCTATGGGACAGTAGGGGGGAGACCCAGTACTTC. It translates to CASSFGQLWDSRGETQYF. The whole variable domain, filled in from reference TRBV5-1 and TRBJ2-5, reads KAGVTQTPRYLIKTRGQQVTLSCSPISGHRSVSWYQQTPGQGLQFLFEYFSETQRNKGNFPGRFSGRQFSNSRSEMNVSTLELGDSALYLCASSFGQLWDSRGETQYFGPGTRLLVL.

This chain connects TRBV19 to TRBJ2-1, with unresolved D. V was trimmed by 3 bases and J by 5 bases, leaving 14 bases between them. Germline V gene lookup returns CDR1 LNHDA and CDR2 SQIVND (reference sequence). The CDR3 is made up of 15 amino acids. The CDR3 reads CASSMEGRRDNEQFF. The CDR3 DNA is TGTGCCAGTAGTATGGAAGGACGGAGAGACAATGAGCAGTTCTTC.

V gene TRBV2 combines with J gene TRBJ1-5, with D perhaps matching TRBD1 (5 bases). The CDR3 sequence is 15 residues long. V lost 6 bases and J 3 bases, leaving 15 bases between the germline ends. The V gene's germline CDR1 is SNHLY and CDR2 FYNNEI. CDR3 residues: CASRDKMRVNQPQHF. The CDR3 DNA sequence: TGTGCCAGCAGGGACAAGATGAGGGTCAATCAGCCCCAGCATTTT.

The chain joins TRBV30 to TRBJ1-2; D possibly corresponds to TRBD1 (5 bases). Germline V gene data show CDR1 as GTSNPN and CDR2 as SVGIG (reference sequence). With 2 bases removed from V and 7 bases from J, the gap between germline ends came to 14 bases. CDR3 length: 13 residues. CDR3 in amino acids: CAWSSGGGSGYTF. The CDR3, as DNA: TGTGCCTGGAGTTCCGGGGGGGGTTCTGGCTACACCTTC.

The gene calls are TRBV6-6 and TRBJ2-1; D remains unclear. The CDR3 is 12 residues long. V was cut by 2 bases and J by 7 bases, with 6 bases left in between. Germline assignment: CDR1 MNHNY and CDR2 SVGAGI (reference sequence). DNA for the CDR3: TGTGCCAGCAGTTACGCGGCGAATGAGCAGTTCTTC. Translation: CASSYAANEQFF.

This clone was counted between two and nine times. This chain connects TRBV6-5 to TRBJ2-1, with 11 bases matching TRBD2. V lost 4 bases and J lost 12; bases outside the gene matches: 14. Germline loops: CDR1 MNHEY, CDR2 SVGAGI. This CDR3 region has 16 residues. The CDR3 here is CASSSPGLAEAWGQFF. CDR3 nucleotides: TGTGCCAGCAGTTCGCCGGGACTAGCGGAGGCATGGGGGCAGTTCTTC.

This chain uses TRBV7-9 with TRBJ2-2; a possible D gene is TRBD2 (6 bases). The CDR3 covers 16 residues. The germline gives CDR1 SEHNR, CDR2 FQNEAQ (reference sequence). The V end lost 5 bases, the J end lost 4 bases, and 17 bases lay between the germline ends. CDR3 protein: CASSQPGTSLTGELFF. The CDR3 DNA follows: TGTGCCAGCAGCCAACCCGGGACTTCTCTCACCGGGGAGCTGTTTTTT.

The CDR3 is CASSLEISLAEAFF. In DNA, the CDR3 is TGTGCCAGCAGTTTGGAGATTAGCTTGGCTGAAGCTTTCTTT. The V and J genes are TRBV6-5 and TRBJ1-1, with D unresolved. Germline V gene sequence: CDR1 MNHEY, CDR2 SVGAGI. The CDR3 extends over 14 amino acids. Trimming removed 4 bases at V and 6 bases at J, with 15 bases between.

V gene TRBV6-1 combines with J gene TRBJ1-6; 7 nucleotides agree with TRBD1. Unmatched junction bases numbered 10, after V lost 10 bases and J lost 7 bases. This CDR3 comprises 14 residues. Germline V gives CDR1 MNHNS, CDR2 SASEGT. CDR3 amino acids: CATSDRPGNSPLHF. The CDR3 DNA sequence: TGTGCCACCTCGGACAGGCCGGGGAATTCACCCCTCCACTTT.

The V gene is TRBV18, the J gene TRBJ2-5; no reliable D call. From germline, CDR1 is KGHSH and CDR2 LQKENI. This CDR3 has 13 amino acids. Trimming stripped 1 base from V and 2 bases from J, with 5 bases between. CDR3 bases: TGTGCCAGCTCACCACGGTGGCAAGAGACCCAGTACTTC. Encoded protein: CASSPRWQETQYF.

The chain carries TRBV5-1 and TRBJ1-2, with TRBD1 identical over 9 bases. Germline trimming cut 0 bases from V and 4 bases from J; bases unmatched to any gene: 4. This CDR3 comprises 15 residues. Germline assignment: CDR1 SGHRS and CDR2 YFSETQ. The CDR3 DNA reads as TGCGCCAGCAGCTTGGGTACAGGGGGCGCCTATGGCTACACCTTC. The encoded protein is CASSLGTGGAYGYTF.

This clone turned up a few times. J is TRBJ2-3 and V is TRBV11-2; D call uncertain. The V end was cut by 3 bases, the J end by 1 base, with 8 bases between. The CDR3 loop spans 14 amino acids. Germline V gene lookup returns CDR1 SGHAT and CDR2 FQNNGV. CDR3 loop: CASSFDRGTDTQYF. In DNA form, the CDR3 reads TGTGCCAGCAGCTTTGATCGGGGCACAGATACGCAGTATTTT.

V and J are TRBV6-1 and TRBJ2-5, with D possibly matching TRBD1 (6 bases). Trimming removed 3 bases at V and 5 bases at J, with 10 bases between. This CDR3 is built from 13 residues. Germline CDR1 and CDR2: MNHNS and SASEGT. DNA of the CDR3: TGTGCCAGCAGTGAGCCAGGGGTGGAGACCCAGTACTTC. Residues: CASSEPGVETQYF.

The chain is built from TRBV27 and TRBJ1-2; tentatively, D is TRBD1 (6 bases). The CDR3 has 14 amino acids. Germline CDR1 MNHEY, CDR2 SMNVEV (reference sequence). Trimming took 2 bases from V and 4 from J, leaving 11 bases between them. CDR3 DNA: TGTGCCAGCAGTTTACCAAGGGGGACCTATGGCTACACCTTC. It encodes CASSLPRGTYGYTF.